This TCR beta chain was found in a study of shared clonotypes between healthy human individuals. Naive CD8 cells were CD45RO-negative, positively selected for CCR7, excluding terminally differentiated effector memory CD45RA+ cells. V was trimmed by 1 base and J by 5 bases, leaving 18 bases between them. This CDR3 has 17 residues. From germline, CDR1 is MGHRA and CDR2 YSYEKL. On this clone: Its antigen remains unidentified.

At a deep level, the assay was run. Only in-frame clones appear in the TCRdb table, and some are missing; sequencing was by immunoSEQ multiplex PCR. The profile shows some 2.1 million clones, around 95% of them singletons. Study observations and caveats: Sorted-subset sequencing was shown by rarefaction to be incomplete despite large depth.

This receptor was obtained from a man in his late teens or twenties in good health. Some clones in this sample may be carry-over from other donors' samples. Material for sequencing was naive CD8+ T cells from PBMCs. The chain recombines TRBV4-1 with TRBJ2-4; no clear D gene. The CDR3 protein is CASSQVDAPGNQNIQYF. The CDR3 DNA reads as TGCGCCAGCAGCCAAGTTGATGCACCCGGTAACCAAAACATTCAGTACTTC.